Each of the 9 T cell receptor beta chains below was sequenced from the same sample in a study of blood T cell repertoires in COVID-19. TCRdb keeps only in-frame clones here, not all; method: immunoSEQ multiplex PCR. The sample lists about 76,000 clones, 87% occurring once. What was sequenced was peripheral blood. The source is a man under 40 with acute or convalescent COVID-19.

Ten or more counts support this clone. V usage is TRBV6-5 and J usage is TRBJ2-3; 8 bases line up with TRBD2. CDR1 is MNHEY and CDR2 is SVGAGI in the germline V gene. Trimming cost V 8 bases and J 5 bases; bases outside gene matches: 9. CDR3 size: 14 residues. CDR3 coding DNA: TGTGCCAGCTGGAGCGGGAGCCTCCTAGATACGCAGTATTTT. This encodes CASWSGSLLDTQYF.

In the case of this clone: The same CDR3 is also encoded by other DNA sequences in this sample. The chain joins TRBV9 to TRBJ2-2; D unresolved. V shed 3 bases and J shed 8 bases, with 8 bases lying between them. CDR1 is SGDLS, CDR2 YYNGEE, per germline. The CDR3 loop spans 12 amino acids. As DNA, the CDR3 is TGTGCCAGCAGCGCCCTGACAGGGGAGCTGTTTTTT. Translated: CASSALTGELFF.

This rearrangement joins TRBV13 to TRBJ1-1; D remains ambiguous. The CDR3 is 12 amino acids. Germline loops: CDR1 PRHDT, CDR2 FYEKMQ (reference sequence). Trimming pared 6 bases from V and 5 bases from J, leaving 10 bases between. Here the CDR3 reads CASRQSLTEAFF. The DNA for the CDR3 is TGTGCCAGCAGACAATCCCTTACTGAAGCTTTCTTT. The full variable domain, with the rest looked up from reference TRBV13 and TRBJ1-1, is AAGVIQSPRHLIKEKRETATLKCYPIPRHDTVYWYQQGPGQDPQFLISFYEKMQSDKGSIPDRFSAQQFSDYHSELNMSSLELGDSALYFCASRQSLTEAFFGQGTRLTVV.

The chain recombines TRBV7-2 with TRBJ2-2, with 13 bases lining up with TRBD2. J lost 8 bases, V lost 4 bases, and 7 bases had no gene match. The CDR3 runs 16 residues. The germline CDR1 and CDR2 sequences are SGHTA and FQGNSA. The CDR3 protein is CASSSRTSGRSGELFF. The CDR3 region has the DNA TGTGCCAGCAGCTCCCGGACTAGCGGGAGATCTGGGGAGCTGTTTTTT.

This sequence joins TRBV7-9 and TRBJ1-2, with D possibly being TRBD1 (5 bases). The ends were cut back, 1 base at V and 8 bases at J, with 20 bases in the middle. The V gene's germline CDR1 is SEHNR and CDR2 FQNEAQ (reference sequence). There are 16 residues in the CDR3. CDR3 in DNA: TGTGCCAGCAGCTTAGAATTCGTAGGGGATTCTGGAGGCTACACCTTC. Translated: CASSLEFVGDSGGYTF.

The chain employs TRBV6-5 and TRBJ2-7; D is unresolved. The CDR3 spans 13 residues. Germline CDR1 and CDR2: MNHEY and SVGAGI. With 2 bases removed from V and 3 bases from J, the gap between germline ends came to 8 bases. The CDR3: CASSYVGDYEQYF. CDR3 nucleotide sequence: TGTGCCAGCAGTTACGTGGGCGACTACGAGCAGTACTTC.

The rearrangement links TRBV6-5 to TRBJ2-1, with D unclear. The CDR3 extends over 11 amino acids. Per germline, CDR1 MNHEY and CDR2 SVGAGI. Trimming shortened V by 6 bases and J by 5 bases, and 5 bases separated the two germline ends. DNA for the CDR3: TGTGCCAGCAGGAGGAACAATGAGCAGTTCTTC. Amino acid sequence: CASRRNNEQFF.

CDR3 protein: CTGQMNTEAFF. In DNA, the CDR3 is TGCACAGGACAAATGAACACTGAAGCTTTCTTT. The rearrangement links TRBV20-1 to TRBJ1-1; tentative D call: TRBD1 (5 bases). Germline V CDR1 and CDR2: DFQATT, SNEGSKA (reference sequence). The length of the CDR3 is 11 residues.

The rearrangement uses TRBV5-6 and TRBJ1-2; D gene uncertain. Germline V gives CDR1 SGHDT, CDR2 YYEEEE. The CDR3 length is 13 residues. Trimming removed 4 bases from V and 4 bases from J, with 11 bases in between. The CDR3 region has the DNA TGTGCCAGCAGCCCGGGTTGGAGCTATGGCTACACCTTC. It translates to CASSPGWSYGYTF.